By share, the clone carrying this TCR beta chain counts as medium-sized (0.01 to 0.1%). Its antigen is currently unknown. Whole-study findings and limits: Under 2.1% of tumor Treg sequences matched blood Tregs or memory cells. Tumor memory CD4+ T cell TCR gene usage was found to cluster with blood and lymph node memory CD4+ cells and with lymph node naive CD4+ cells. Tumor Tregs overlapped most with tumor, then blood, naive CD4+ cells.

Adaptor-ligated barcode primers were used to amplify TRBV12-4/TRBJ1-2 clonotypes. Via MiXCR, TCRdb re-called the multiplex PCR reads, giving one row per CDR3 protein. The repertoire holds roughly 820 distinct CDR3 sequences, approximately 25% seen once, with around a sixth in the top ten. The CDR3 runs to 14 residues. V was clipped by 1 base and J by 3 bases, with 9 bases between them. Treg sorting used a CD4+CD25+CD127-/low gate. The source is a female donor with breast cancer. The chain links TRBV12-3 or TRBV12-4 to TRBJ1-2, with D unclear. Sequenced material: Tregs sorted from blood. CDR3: CASSLEGTYYGYTF. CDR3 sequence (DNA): TGTGCCAGCAGTTTAGAGGGAACGTACTATGGCTACACCTTC.